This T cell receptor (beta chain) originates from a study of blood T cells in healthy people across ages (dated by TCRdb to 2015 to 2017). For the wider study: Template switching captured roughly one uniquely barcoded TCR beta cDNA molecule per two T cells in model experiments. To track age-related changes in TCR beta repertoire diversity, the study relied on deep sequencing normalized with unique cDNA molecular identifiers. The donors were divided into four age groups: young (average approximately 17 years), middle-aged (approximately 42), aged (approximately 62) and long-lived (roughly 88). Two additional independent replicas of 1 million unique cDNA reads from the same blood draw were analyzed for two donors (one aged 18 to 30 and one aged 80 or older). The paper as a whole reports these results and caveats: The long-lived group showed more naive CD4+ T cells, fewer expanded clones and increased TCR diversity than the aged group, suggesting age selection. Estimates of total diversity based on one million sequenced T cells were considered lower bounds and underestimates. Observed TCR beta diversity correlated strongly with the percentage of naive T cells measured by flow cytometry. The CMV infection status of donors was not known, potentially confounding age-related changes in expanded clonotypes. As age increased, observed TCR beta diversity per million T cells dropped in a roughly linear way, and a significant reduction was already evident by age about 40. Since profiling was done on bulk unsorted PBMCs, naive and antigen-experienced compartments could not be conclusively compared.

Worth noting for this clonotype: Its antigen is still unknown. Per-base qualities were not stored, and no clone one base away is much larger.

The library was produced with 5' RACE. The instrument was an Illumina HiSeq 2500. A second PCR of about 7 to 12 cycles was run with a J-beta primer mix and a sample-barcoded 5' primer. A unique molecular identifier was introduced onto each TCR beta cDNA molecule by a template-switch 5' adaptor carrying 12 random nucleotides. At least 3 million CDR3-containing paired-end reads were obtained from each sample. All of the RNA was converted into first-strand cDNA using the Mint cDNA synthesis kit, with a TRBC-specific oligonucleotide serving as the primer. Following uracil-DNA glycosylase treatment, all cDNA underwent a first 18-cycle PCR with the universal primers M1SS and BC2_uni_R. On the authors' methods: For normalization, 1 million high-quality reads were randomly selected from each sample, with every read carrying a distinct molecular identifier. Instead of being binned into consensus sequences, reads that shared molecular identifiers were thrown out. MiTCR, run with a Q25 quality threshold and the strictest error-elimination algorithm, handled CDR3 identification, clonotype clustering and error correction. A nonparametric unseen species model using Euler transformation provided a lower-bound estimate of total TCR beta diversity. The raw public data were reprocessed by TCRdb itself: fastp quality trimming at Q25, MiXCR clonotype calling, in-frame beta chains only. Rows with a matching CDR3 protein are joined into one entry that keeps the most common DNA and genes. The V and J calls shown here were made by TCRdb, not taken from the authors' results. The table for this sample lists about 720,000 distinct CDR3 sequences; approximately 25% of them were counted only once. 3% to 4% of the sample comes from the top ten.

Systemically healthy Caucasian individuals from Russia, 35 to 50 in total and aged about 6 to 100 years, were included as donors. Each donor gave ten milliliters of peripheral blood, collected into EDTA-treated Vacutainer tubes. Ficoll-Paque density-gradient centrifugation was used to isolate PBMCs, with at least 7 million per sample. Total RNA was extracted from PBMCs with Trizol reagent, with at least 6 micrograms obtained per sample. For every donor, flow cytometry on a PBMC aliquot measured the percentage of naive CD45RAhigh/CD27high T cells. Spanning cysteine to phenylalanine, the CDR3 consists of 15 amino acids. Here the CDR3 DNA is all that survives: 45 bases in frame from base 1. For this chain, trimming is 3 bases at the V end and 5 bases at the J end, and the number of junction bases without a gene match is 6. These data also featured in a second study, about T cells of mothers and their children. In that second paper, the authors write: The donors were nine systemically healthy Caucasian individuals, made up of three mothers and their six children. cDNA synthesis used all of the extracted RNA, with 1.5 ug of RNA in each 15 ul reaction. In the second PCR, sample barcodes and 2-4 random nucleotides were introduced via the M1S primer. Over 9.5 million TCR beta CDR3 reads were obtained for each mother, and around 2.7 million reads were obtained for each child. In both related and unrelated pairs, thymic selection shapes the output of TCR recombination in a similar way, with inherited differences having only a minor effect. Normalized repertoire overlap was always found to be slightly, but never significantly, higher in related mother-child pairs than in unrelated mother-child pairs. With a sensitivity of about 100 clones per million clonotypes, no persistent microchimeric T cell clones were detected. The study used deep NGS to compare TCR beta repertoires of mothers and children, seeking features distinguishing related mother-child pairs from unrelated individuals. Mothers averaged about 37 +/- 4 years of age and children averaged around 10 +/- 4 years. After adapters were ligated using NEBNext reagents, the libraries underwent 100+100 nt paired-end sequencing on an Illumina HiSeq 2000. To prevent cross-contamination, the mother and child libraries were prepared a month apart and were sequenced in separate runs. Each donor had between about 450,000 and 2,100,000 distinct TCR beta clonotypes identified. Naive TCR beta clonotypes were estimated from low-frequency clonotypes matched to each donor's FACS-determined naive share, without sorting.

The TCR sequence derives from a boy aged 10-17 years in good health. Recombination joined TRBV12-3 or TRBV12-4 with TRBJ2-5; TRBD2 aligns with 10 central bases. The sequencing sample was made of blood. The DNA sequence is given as TGTGCCAGCAGTTTTCCTAGCGGGAGAGCTGAGACCCAGTACTTC. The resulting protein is CASSFPSGRAETQYF.